This T cell receptor beta chain was captured by sequencing in a study of T cell responses to AZD1222 COVID-19 vaccine. V lost 3 bases to trimming and J lost 0 bases, with 8 bases between them. Germline V gene lookup returns CDR1 PRHDT and CDR2 FYEKMQ (reference sequence). CDR3 length equals 14 residues. Of note for this clone: Its antigen remains unidentified.

Overall study findings and caveats: Reportedly, close to half of spike-specific TCRs are directed against unmutated variant regions. Sampling captured repertoires only after the peak T cell response. After two AZD1222 doses, spike-specific TCR breadth and depth rose versus day 0.

The repertoire was sequenced with immunoSEQ multiplex PCR; TCRdb's copy has only in-frame clones and lacks some. The sample holds about 48,000 clones; approximately 89% are singletons and the top ten take approximately 5.3%. Second-dose schedules of about 4 or about 12 weeks were combined. The receptor was derived from an adult who received the AZD1222 COVID-19 vaccine. This sample comprised peripheral blood, obtained 28 days after the second AZD1222 dose. The V and J genes are TRBV13 and TRBJ1-1; D unresolved. Here the CDR3 DNA reads TGTGCCAGCAGCTTCGACACCCTGAACACTGAAGCTTTCTTT. Translating gives CASSFDTLNTEAFF.